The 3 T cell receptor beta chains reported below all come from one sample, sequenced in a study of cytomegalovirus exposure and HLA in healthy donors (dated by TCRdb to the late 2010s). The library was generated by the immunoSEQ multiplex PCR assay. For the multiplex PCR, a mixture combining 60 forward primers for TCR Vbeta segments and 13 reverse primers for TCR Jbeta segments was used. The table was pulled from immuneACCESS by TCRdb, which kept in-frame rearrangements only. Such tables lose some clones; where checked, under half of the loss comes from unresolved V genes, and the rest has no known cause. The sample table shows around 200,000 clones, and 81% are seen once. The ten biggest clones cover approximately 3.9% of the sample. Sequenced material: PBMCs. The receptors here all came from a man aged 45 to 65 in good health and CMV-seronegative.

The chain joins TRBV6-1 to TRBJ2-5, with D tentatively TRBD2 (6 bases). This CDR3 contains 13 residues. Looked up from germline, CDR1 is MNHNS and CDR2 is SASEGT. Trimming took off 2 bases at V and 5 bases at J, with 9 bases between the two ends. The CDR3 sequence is CASSELGGETQYF. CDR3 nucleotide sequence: TGTGCCAGCAGTGAATTGGGAGGTGAGACCCAGTACTTC.

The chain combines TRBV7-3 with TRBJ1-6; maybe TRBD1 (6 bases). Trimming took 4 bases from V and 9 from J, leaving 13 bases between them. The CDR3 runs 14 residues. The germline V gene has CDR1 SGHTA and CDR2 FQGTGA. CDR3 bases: TGTGCCAGCAGCTCCAGGGGTGGAGGTTCACCCCTCCACTTT. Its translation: CASSSRGGGSPLHF. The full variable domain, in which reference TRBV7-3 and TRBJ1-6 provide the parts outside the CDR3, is GAGVSQTPSNKVTEKGKYVELRCDPISGHTALYWYRQSLGQGPEFLIYFQGTGAADDSGLPNDRFFAVRPEGSVSTLKIQRTERGDSAVYLCASSSRGGGSPLHFGNGTRLTVT.

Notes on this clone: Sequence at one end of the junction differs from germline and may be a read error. DNA of the CDR3: TGTGCCAGCGGAGGGATTGGGACTACTTTC. Translation: CASGGIGTTF. V is TRBV2 and J is TRBJ2-7; TRBD2 agrees at 7 bases. This CDR3 is 10 amino acids long. CDR1 is SNHLY and CDR2 is FYNNEI in the germline V gene. The entire variable domain, with the rest obtained from reference TRBV2 and TRBJ2-7, is as follows: EPEVTQTPSHQVTQMGQEVILRCVPISNHLYFYWYRQILGQKVEFLVSFYNNEISEKSEIFDDQFSVERPDGSNFTLKIRSTKLEDSAMYFCASGGIGTTFGPGTRLTVT.